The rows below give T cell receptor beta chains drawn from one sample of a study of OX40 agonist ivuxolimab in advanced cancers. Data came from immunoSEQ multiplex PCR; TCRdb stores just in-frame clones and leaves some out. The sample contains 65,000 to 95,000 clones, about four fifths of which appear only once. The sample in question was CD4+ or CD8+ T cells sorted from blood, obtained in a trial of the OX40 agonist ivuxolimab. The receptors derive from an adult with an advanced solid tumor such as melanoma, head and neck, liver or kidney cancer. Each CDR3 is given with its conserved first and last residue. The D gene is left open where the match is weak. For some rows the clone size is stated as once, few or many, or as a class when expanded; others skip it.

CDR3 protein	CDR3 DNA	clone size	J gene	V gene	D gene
CAWSPISGANEKLFF	TGTGCCTGGAGCCCTATCTCAGGGGCTAATGAAAAACTGTTTTTT	.	TRBJ1-4	TRBV30	.
CASSLQVRAWYNSPLHF	TGTGCCAGCAGTTTACAAGTCAGGGCATGGTATAATTCACCCCTCCACTTT	.	TRBJ1-6	TRBV28	.
CASSIGATSGAQETQYF	TGTGCCAGTAGTATCGGGGCGACTAGCGGGGCTCAAGAGACCCAGTACTTC	.	TRBJ2-5	TRBV19	TRBD2
CASSYSGGKDTQYF	TGTGCCAGCAGTTACTCTGGGGGGAAGGATACGCAGTATTTT	once	TRBJ2-3	TRBV6-5	.
CARNYPGHHSNQPQHF	TGTGCCCGAAATTACCCGGGCCACCATAGCAATCAGCCCCAGCATTTT	few	TRBJ1-5	TRBV28	.
CAISDGTRSETQYF	TGTGCCATCAGTGATGGGACCAGGAGTGAGACCCAGTACTTC	once	TRBJ2-5	TRBV10-3	.
CASSLGRGGGYEQYF	TGTGCCAGCAGCTTGGGCCGAGGGGGCGGCTACGAGCAGTACTTC	.	TRBJ2-7	TRBV7-6	TRBD1
CASSYSGGGQETQYF	TGTGCCAGCAGTTACAGCGGGGGGGGCCAAGAGACCCAGTACTTC	.	TRBJ2-5	TRBV6-6	TRBD2
CASSLAASGRSDTQYF	TGTGCCAGCAGCTTAGCAGCTAGCGGGAGGTCAGATACGCAGTATTTT	once	TRBJ2-3	TRBV7-2	TRBD2
CASSEAPRESEQYF	TGTGCCAGCAGTGAAGCGCCCAGGGAGAGCGAGCAGTACTTC	.	TRBJ2-7	TRBV6-1	.
CASSLSNQETQYF	TGTGCCAGCAGTTTATCCAACCAAGAGACCCAGTACTTC	.	TRBJ2-5	TRBV27	.
CASSARGDSPLHF	TGTGCCAGCAGCGCTCGGGGGGATTCACCCCTCCACTTT	few	TRBJ1-6	TRBV6-4	.
CASISDRTPVRPLHF	TGTGCCAGCATCTCCGACCGGACACCGGTTAGGCCCCTCCACTTT	.	TRBJ1-6	TRBV2	.
CASSFSLAADTQYF	TGTGCCAGCAGCTTTTCTCTAGCGGCAGATACGCAGTATTTT	.	TRBJ2-3	TRBV7-2	TRBD2
CASGMEQGYGYTF	TGCGCCAGCGGCATGGAACAGGGGTATGGCTACACCTTC	.	TRBJ1-2	TRBV5-1	TRBD1
CASSPHGAFYGYTF	TGTGCCAGCAGCCCCCACGGCGCGTTTTATGGCTACACCTTC	once	TRBJ1-2	TRBV5-6	.